This section outlines one TCR beta chain sequence together with its context. Its antigen is not known. The record originates from a study of tumor and adjacent non-tumor tissue in lung cancer. Overall study: Patients comprised roughly 12 adenocarcinoma, 2 squamous cell carcinoma and 1 small cell lung cancer. The patients, around 9 men and several women, were roughly 30 to 85 with stage I to III disease.

This sample's RNA came from whole unsorted tissue. This non-tumor lung sample came from over 3 cm beyond the tumor edge. Study results and caveats: Tumor TCR diversity, when higher, was linked to shorter survival.

The CDR3 runs 13 residues. Per the germline V gene, CDR1 is SNHLY and CDR2 is FYNNEI. Trimming removed 8 bases from V and 1 base from J, with 10 bases in between. TCRbeta libraries were built with three rounds of nested PCR, modified from ARM-PCR. TCRdb used MiXCR to reprocess the multiplex PCR reads, holding one entry per CDR3 protein. The table has roughly 43,000 distinct CDR3 sequences, approximately 57% seen once. Sequencing was performed on distant non-tumor lung tissue. The receptor's source is a man aged 50 to 59 with non-small cell lung cancer. The chain couples TRBV2 to TRBJ2-3, with no clear D. CDR3 amino acids: CASRTVRTDTQYF. The CDR3 DNA sequence: TGTGCCAGCCGGACGGTACGCACAGATACGCAGTATTTT.